Following are 19 T cell receptor beta chains from one sample sequenced in a study of blood T cell repertoires in COVID-19. This table comes from immunoSEQ multiplex PCR, and its TCRdb copy is limited to in-frame clones, with some not included. The repertoire holds some 220,000 clones, around three quarters seen once, with approximately 7.2% in the top ten. Sequenced input: peripheral blood. The receptors stem from a woman in her seventies with acute or convalescent COVID-19.

The chain carries TRBV6-5 and TRBJ2-3; D may be TRBD1 (6 bases). The germline V gene encodes CDR1 MNHEY and CDR2 SVGAGI. This CDR3 region has 14 residues. Trimming removed 2 bases from V and 5 bases from J, with 11 bases in between. CDR3 nucleotide sequence: TGTGCCAGCAGTTACGGGCCAGGGGTAGATACGCAGTATTTT. Protein sequence: CASSYGPGVDTQYF.

The CDR3 nucleotides read TGCGCCAGCAGCTTGTCAGGGGTGCAGCCCCAGCATTTT. It specifies CASSLSGVQPQHF. This chain links TRBV5-1 with TRBJ1-5; D is possibly TRBD1 (6 bases). Trimming shortened V by 1 base and J by 7 bases, and 9 bases separated the two germline ends. This CDR3 comprises 13 residues. Germline values: CDR1 SGHRS, CDR2 YFSETQ.

V usage is TRBV7-9 and J usage is TRBJ2-3; TRBD2 agrees at 10 bases. Germline V lookup: CDR1 SEHNR, CDR2 FQNEAQ (reference sequence). The V and J ends lost 4 bases and 9 bases, in that order; junction bases with no gene match: 13. The CDR3 consists of 16 residues. Written as DNA, the CDR3 is TGTGCCAGCAGCTCTCCCTCGAGCGGGGGGGCCGGGACGCAGTATTTT. Protein product: CASSSPSSGGAGTQYF.

The chain recombines TRBV15 with TRBJ1-1; D not resolved. The CDR3 is 14 amino acids. V lost 2 bases to trimming and J lost 2 bases, with 9 bases between them. The germline gives CDR1 LNHNV, CDR2 YYDKDF (reference sequence). The CDR3 spells CATSRTTVNTEAFF. CDR3 in DNA: TGTGCCACCAGCAGAACCACAGTAAACACTGAAGCTTTCTTT.

This chain connects TRBV5-5 to TRBJ1-5, with a weak D call TRBD1 (6 bases). CDR3 length equals 15 residues. Between the trimmed V and J ends, which lost 4 bases and 3 bases, there was a span of 14 bases. Per germline, CDR1 SGHKS and CDR2 YYEKEE (reference sequence). The CDR3 bases are TGTGCCAGCAGCCGCGCGTCAGGGGACAATCAGCCCCAGCATTTT. Protein product: CASSRASGDNQPQHF. Looking up the rest from reference TRBV5-5 and TRBJ1-5 gives the full variable domain: DAGVTQSPTHLIKTRGQQVTLRCSPISGHKSVSWYQQVLGQGPQFIFQYYEKEERGRGNFPDRFSARQFPNYSSELNVNALLLGDSALYLCASSRASGDNQPQHFGDGTRLSIL.

The chain links TRBV12-3 or TRBV12-4 to TRBJ1-2; D remains unclear. The CDR3 is 12 residues long. The V and J ends lost 1 base and 5 bases respectively, with 5 bases between them. The CDR3 DNA follows: TGTGCCAGCAGTTTAGGGGAGTATGGCTACACCTTC. Translating gives CASSLGEYGYTF.

V is TRBV25-1 and J is TRBJ2-2, with no clear D. This CDR3 has 12 amino acids. The V end was cut by 3 bases, the J end by 7 bases, with 6 bases between. From germline, CDR1 is MGHDK and CDR2 SYGVNS. Here the CDR3 DNA reads TGTGCCAGCAGTGACCGTCTCGGGGAGCTGTTTTTT. Translating it yields CASSDRLGELFF.

There are a few counts of this clone. The chain links TRBV2 to TRBJ2-5; a possible D gene is TRBD1 (6 bases). Trimming took 5 bases from V and 7 from J, leaving 14 bases between them. The CDR3 has 13 residues. The germline V gene has CDR1 SNHLY and CDR2 FYNNEI. The CDR3 protein is CASSRDTEGTQYF. The CDR3, as DNA: TGTGCCAGCAGTCGGGACACCGAGGGGACCCAGTACTTC.

This rearrangement joins TRBV18 to TRBJ1-1; D possibly corresponds to TRBD1 (6 bases). CDR3 length: 14 residues. Germline V gene lookup returns CDR1 KGHSH and CDR2 LQKENI. The germline V and J ends were trimmed by 0 bases and 5 bases, with 10 bases remaining between them. The CDR3 nucleotides are TGTGCCAGCTCACCACCGAACAGGGAAACTGAAGCTTTCTTT. Its translation is CASSPPNRETEAFF. Full variable domain (remainder filled in from reference TRBV18 and TRBJ1-1): NAGVMQNPRHLVRRRGQEARLRCSPMKGHSHVYWYRQLPEEGLKFMVYLQKENIIDESGMPKERFSAEFPKEGPSILRIQQVVRGDSAAYFCASSPPNRETEAFFGQGTRLTVV.

The chain joins TRBV19 to TRBJ1-5, with D tentatively TRBD1 (5 bases). From germline, CDR1 is LNHDA and CDR2 SQIVND (reference sequence). The CDR3 runs 17 residues. V was pared by 3 bases and J by 5 bases, with 20 bases between. CDR3 bases: TGTGCCAGTAGTATCACGGGCGGGGGTCGGGGACATCAGCCCCAGCATTTT. This sequence encodes CASSITGGGRGHQPQHF. Variable domain in full (rest from reference TRBV19 and TRBJ1-5): DGGITQSPKYLFRKEGQNVTLSCEQNLNHDAMYWYRQDPGQGLRLIYYSQIVNDFQKGDIAEGYSVSREKKESFPLTVTSAQKNPTAFYLCASSITGGGRGHQPQHFGDGTRLSIL.

The V gene is TRBV10-3, the J gene TRBJ2-1, with TRBD2 matching over 10 bases. The junction had 11 bases not matched to a gene; V was cut back by 6 bases and J by 0 bases. The CDR3 sequence is 18 residues long. Germline V CDR1 and CDR2: ENHRY, SYGVKD. CDR3 nucleotides: TGTGCCATCAGCGCTAGCGGGGGCCGCCGGAACTCCTACAATGAGCAGTTCTTC. Translating gives CAISASGGRRNSYNEQFF.

The V and J genes are TRBV7-9 and TRBJ2-3; D perhaps matches TRBD1 (6 bases). V lost 2 bases to trimming and J lost 9 bases, with 15 bases between them. CDR1 is SEHNR, CDR2 FQNEAQ, per germline (reference sequence). The CDR3 totals 14 residues. The CDR3 sequence: CASSLYREQETQYF. For the CDR3, the DNA is TGTGCCAGCAGCTTATACAGGGAACAGGAGACGCAGTATTTT.

There are a few counts of this clone. The chain recombines TRBV5-8 with TRBJ1-2, with 7 bases matching TRBD1. The CDR3 sequence is 13 residues long. Trimming removed 4 bases from V and 8 bases from J; junction bases left unmatched: 8. Germline lookup yields CDR1 SGHTS and CDR2 YDEGEE. The CDR3 protein is CASSLDRWEGYTF. The CDR3 DNA sequence: TGTGCCAGCAGCCTGGACAGGTGGGAAGGCTACACCTTC.

The gene calls are TRBV5-1 and TRBJ2-1; tentatively, D is TRBD1 (5 bases). The CDR3 contains 16 residues. The germline V gene has CDR1 SGHRS and CDR2 YFSETQ. Trimming stripped 0 bases from V and 4 bases from J, with 14 bases between. The CDR3 region is CASSLARPGKYNEQFF. The CDR3 bases are TGCGCCAGCAGCTTGGCGAGGCCAGGGAAATACAATGAGCAGTTCTTC.

This clone was seen just once. V is TRBV30 and J is TRBJ2-3, with no clear D. Germline CDR1 and CDR2: GTSNPN and SVGIG (reference sequence). This CDR3 is 12 amino acids long. V dropped 3 bases and J dropped 6 bases, with 10 bases sitting between them. CDR3 in amino acids: CAWSPLRDTQYF. For the CDR3, the DNA is TGTGCCTGGAGCCCCCTACGGGATACGCAGTATTTT.

V usage is TRBV6-5 and J usage is TRBJ2-7, with TRBD2 identical over 8 bases. With 2 bases clipped from V and 7 bases from J, the junction kept 10 bases outside the gene matches. The CDR3 totals 15 residues. Germline V gene data show CDR1 as MNHEY and CDR2 as SVGAGI. CDR3 nucleotides: TGTGCCAGCAGTTACGACGGGGGGGCGACTCAGGAGCAGTACTTC. Its protein is CASSYDGGATQEQYF.

J is TRBJ1-5 and V is TRBV28; 7 bases match TRBD1. CDR1 is MDHEN and CDR2 is SYDVKM in the germline V gene. V shed 5 bases, J shed 5 bases, and the junction held 9 bases outside the gene matches. This CDR3 is 15 amino acids long. The CDR3 protein is CASSHTDRAYQPQHF. Here the CDR3 DNA reads TGTGCCAGCAGTCACACCGACAGGGCGTATCAGCCCCAGCATTTT.

V is TRBV19 and J is TRBJ1-6; tentatively, D is TRBD1 (6 bases). CDR1 and CDR2 from the germline V gene are LNHDA and SQIVND (reference sequence). Trimming left V 5 bases short and J 9 bases short, with 17 bases between. This CDR3 spans 15 amino acids. CDR3 amino acids: CASSFRQALGSPLHF. The CDR3 nucleotides are TGTGCCAGTAGTTTCCGACAGGCACTGGGTTCACCCCTCCACTTT.

The J gene is TRBJ2-3, the V gene TRBV11-2; 7 nucleotides agree with TRBD2. Germline V gene lookup returns CDR1 SGHAT and CDR2 FQNNGV. The CDR3 is 15 amino acids. Trimming at V came to 4 bases and at J to 4 bases, leaving 8 bases not matched to a gene. Here the CDR3 reads CASSYLSRGADTQYF. CDR3 nucleotides: TGTGCCAGCAGCTACTTATCACGGGGGGCAGATACGCAGTATTTT.